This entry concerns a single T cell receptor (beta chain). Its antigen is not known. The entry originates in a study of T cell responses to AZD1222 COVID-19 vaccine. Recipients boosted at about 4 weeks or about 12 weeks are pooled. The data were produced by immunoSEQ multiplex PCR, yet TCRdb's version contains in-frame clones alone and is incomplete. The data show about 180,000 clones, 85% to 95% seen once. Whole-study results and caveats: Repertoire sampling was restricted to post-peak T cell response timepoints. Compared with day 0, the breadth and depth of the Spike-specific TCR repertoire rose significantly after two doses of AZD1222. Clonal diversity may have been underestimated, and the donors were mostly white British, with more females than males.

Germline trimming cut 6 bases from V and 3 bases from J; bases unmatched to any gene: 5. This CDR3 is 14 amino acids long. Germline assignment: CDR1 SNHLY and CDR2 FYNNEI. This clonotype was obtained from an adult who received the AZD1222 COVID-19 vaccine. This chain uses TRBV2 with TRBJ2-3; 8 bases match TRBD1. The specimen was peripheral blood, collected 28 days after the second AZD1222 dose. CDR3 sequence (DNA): TGTGCCAGCAGGGGACAGGCTACTACAGATACGCAGTATTTT. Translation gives CASRGQATTDTQYF.